The sequence of this T cell receptor (beta chain) was determined in a study of Tregs in tolerant kidney transplant recipients. Germline V gives CDR1 SGDLS, CDR2 YYNGEE. The CDR3 sequence is 15 residues long. V lost 3 bases, J lost 5 bases, and 17 bases lay in between. Mixed chimerism was transient after nonmyeloablative marrow transplants from related graft donors. Clones were read by immunoSEQ multiplex PCR, and TCRdb kept only the in-frame ones, dropping some. The table lists about 64,000 clones, around 87% of them singletons, with 3.5% to 4.5% in the top ten. This TCR was recovered from a human patient who received a combined kidney and bone marrow transplant. Some T cells may arise from the graft donor. The gene calls are TRBV9 and TRBJ2-5; TRBD2 is a possible D gene (5 bases). The sequences come from CD4+ T cells from blood (PBMCs), collected 6 months after the transplant. The CDR3 DNA follows: TGTGCCAGCAGCGCTTTGCCTAGCATAGGGGAGACCCAGTACTTC. Encoded protein: CASSALPSIGETQYF.